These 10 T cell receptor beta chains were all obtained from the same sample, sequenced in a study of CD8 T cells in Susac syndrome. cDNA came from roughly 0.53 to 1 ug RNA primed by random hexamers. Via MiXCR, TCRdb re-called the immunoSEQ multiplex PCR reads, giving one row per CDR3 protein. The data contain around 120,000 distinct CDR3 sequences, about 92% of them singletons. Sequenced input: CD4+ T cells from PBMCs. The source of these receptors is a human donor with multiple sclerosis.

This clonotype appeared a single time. The CDR3 sequence is CASRDFSGNTIYF. For the CDR3, the DNA is TGTGCCAGCAGGGACTTCTCTGGAAACACCATATATTTT. The chain couples TRBV2 to TRBJ1-3, with D unclear. With 6 bases removed from V and 0 bases from J, the gap between germline ends came to 6 bases. The CDR3 is 13 amino acids. CDR1 SNHLY and CDR2 FYNNEI come from the germline V gene.

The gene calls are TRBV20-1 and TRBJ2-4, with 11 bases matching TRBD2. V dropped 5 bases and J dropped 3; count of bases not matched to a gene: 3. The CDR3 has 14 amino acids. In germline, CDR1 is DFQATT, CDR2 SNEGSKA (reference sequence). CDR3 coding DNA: TGCAGTGCTGTTAGCGGGGGGGACAAAAACATTCAGTACTTC. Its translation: CSAVSGGDKNIQYF.

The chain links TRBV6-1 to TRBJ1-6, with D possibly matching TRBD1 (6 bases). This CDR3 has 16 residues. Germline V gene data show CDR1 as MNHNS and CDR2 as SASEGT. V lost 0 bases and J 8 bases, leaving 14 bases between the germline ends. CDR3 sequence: CASSEALQGLYSPLHF. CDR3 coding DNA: TGTGCCAGCAGTGAAGCGTTGCAGGGGCTGTATTCACCCCTCCACTTT.

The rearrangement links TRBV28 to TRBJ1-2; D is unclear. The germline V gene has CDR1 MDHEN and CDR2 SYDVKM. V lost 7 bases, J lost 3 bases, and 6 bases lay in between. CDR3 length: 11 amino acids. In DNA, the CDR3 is TGTGCCAGCAAAGCCGACTATGGCTACACCTTC. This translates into CASKADYGYTF.

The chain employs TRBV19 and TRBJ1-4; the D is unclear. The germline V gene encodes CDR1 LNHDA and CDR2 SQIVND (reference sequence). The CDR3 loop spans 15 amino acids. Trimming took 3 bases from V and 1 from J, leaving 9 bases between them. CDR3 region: CASSIGGLTNEKLFF. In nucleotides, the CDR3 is TGTGCCAGTAGTATTGGAGGGTTAACTAATGAAAAACTGTTTTTT.

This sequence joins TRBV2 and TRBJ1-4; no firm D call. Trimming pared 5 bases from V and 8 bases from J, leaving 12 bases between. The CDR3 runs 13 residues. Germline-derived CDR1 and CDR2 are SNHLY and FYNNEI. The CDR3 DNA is TGTGCCAGCAGTCCCAGGCTGGACGAAAAACTGTTTTTT. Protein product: CASSPRLDEKLFF. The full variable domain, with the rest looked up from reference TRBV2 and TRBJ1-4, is EPEVTQTPSHQVTQMGQEVILRCVPISNHLYFYWYRQILGQKVEFLVSFYNNEISEKSEIFDDQFSVERPDGSNFTLKIRSTKLEDSAMYFCASSPRLDEKLFFGSGTQLSVL.

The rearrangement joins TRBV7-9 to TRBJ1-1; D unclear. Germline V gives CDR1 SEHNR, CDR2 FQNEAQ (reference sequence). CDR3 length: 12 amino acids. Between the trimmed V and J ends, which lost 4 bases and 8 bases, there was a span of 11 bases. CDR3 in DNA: TGTGCCAGCAGCTACTCCGGTTTGGAAGCTTTCTTT. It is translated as CASSYSGLEAFF.

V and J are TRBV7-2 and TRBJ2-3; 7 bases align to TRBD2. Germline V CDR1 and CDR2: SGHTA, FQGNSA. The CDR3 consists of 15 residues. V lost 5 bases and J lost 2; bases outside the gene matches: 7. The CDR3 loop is CASSAGLPATDTQYF. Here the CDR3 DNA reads TGTGCCAGCAGCGCGGGACTACCGGCCACAGATACGCAGTATTTT.

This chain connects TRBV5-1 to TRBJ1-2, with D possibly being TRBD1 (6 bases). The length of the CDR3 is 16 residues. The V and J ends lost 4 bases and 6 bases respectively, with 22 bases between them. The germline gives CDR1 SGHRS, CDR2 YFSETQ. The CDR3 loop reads CASSRGGTGTLDGYTF. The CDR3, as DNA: TGCGCCAGCAGCCGAGGCGGGACCGGGACATTAGATGGCTACACCTTC.

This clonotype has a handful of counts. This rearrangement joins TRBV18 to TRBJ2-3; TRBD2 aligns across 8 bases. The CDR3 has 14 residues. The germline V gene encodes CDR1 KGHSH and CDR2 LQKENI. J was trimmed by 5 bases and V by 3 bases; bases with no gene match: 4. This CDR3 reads CASSPGGAKDTQYF. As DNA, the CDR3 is TGTGCCAGCTCACCCGGGGGGGCCAAAGATACGCAGTATTTT.